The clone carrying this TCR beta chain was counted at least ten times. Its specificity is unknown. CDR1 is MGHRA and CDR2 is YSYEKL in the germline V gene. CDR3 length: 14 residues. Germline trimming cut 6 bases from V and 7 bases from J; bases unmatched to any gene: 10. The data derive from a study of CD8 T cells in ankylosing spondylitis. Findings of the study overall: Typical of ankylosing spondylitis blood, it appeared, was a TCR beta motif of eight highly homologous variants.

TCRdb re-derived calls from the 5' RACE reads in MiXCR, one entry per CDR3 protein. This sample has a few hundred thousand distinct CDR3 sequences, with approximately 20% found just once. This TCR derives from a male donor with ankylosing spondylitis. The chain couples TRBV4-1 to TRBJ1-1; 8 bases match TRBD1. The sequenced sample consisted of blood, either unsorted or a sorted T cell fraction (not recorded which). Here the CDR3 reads CASRDRVMSLEAFF. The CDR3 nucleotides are TGCGCCAGCAGGGACAGGGTAATGTCCCTTGAAGCTTTCTTT.